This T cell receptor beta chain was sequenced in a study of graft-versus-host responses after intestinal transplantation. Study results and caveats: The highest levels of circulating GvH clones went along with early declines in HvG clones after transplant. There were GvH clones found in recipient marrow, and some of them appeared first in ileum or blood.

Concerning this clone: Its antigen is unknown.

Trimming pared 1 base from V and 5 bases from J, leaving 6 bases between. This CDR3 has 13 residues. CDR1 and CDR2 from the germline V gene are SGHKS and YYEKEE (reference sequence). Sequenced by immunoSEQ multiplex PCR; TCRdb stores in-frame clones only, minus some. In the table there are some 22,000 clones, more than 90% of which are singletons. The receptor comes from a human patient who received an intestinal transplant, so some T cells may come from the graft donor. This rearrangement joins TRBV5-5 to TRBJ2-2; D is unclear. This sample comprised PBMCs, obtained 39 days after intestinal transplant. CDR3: CASSLLLTGELFF. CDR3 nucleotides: TGTGCCAGCAGCTTGTTACTGACCGGGGAGCTGTTTTTT.